The 23 T cell receptor beta chains in this list originate from one sample, sequenced in a study of Graves' ophthalmopathy and Graves' hyperthyroidism. RNA transcripts were the source from which TCR beta CDR3 regions were amplified. First-round RT-PCR employed HTBI primers, with a second-round multiplex PCR after it. Each CDR3 protein gets one entry after TCRdb re-called the multiplex PCR reads with MiXCR. The sample lists approximately 480,000 distinct CDR3 sequences, 13% to 15% occurring once. Sequencing was performed on blood. The receptors come from a woman younger than 45 with Graves' ophthalmopathy.

The genes are TRBV2 and TRBJ2-2; D not certain. From germline, CDR1 is SNHLY and CDR2 FYNNEI. V lost 5 bases, J lost 8 bases, and 18 bases lay in between. The CDR3 covers 15 residues. The CDR3 is CASSSRFLEKGELFF. The CDR3 DNA is TGTGCCAGCAGTTCCCGTTTCTTGGAGAAGGGGGAGCTGTTTTTT.

CDR3 region: CASSLGRSYEQYV. CDR3 DNA sequence: TGTGCCAGCAGCTTAGGACGGTCCTACGAGCAGTACGTC. V usage is TRBV7-2 and J usage is TRBJ2-7, with D unclear. Germline values: CDR1 SGHTA, CDR2 FQGNSA. Trimming left V 1 base short and J 1 base short, with 5 bases between. This CDR3 spans 13 amino acids.

This clonotype was observed at least ten times. The chain uses TRBV6-1 and TRBJ1-2; a weak D match, TRBD1 (5 bases). There are 17 residues in the CDR3. The germline gives CDR1 MNHNS, CDR2 SASEGT. V lost 2 bases, J lost 1 base, and 17 bases lay in between. The CDR3 here is CASSELTGLGGNYGYTF. CDR3 DNA sequence: TGTGCCAGCAGTGAATTGACGGGCCTTGGGGGTAACTATGGCTACACCTTC.

This clonotype was counted many times. The chain has TRBV20-1 and TRBJ2-5; 12 bases line up with TRBD1. CDR3 length: 17 amino acids. Trimming removed 6 bases from V and 0 bases from J; junction bases left unmatched: 11. Germline V gene lookup returns CDR1 DFQATT and CDR2 SNEGSKA (reference sequence). CDR3 nucleotides: TGCAGTGCCAACCCGGGACAGGGGGCGGGGTACCAAGAGACCCAGTACTTC. Translating gives CSANPGQGAGYQETQYF.

The table lists this clonotype with many counts. CDR3 loop: CASSESSGGKDTQYF. CDR3 bases: TGTGCCAGCAGTGAATCTAGCGGGGGCAAGGATACGCAGTATTTT. The chain joins TRBV6-1 to TRBJ2-3; TRBD2 agrees at 10 bases. This CDR3 has 15 residues. The J segment lost 6 bases and the V segment lost 2 bases, leaving 5 bases of the junction unmatched. In germline, CDR1 is MNHNS, CDR2 SASEGT.

This chain joins TRBV30 and TRBJ2-5; 7 bases match TRBD2. Germline V lookup: CDR1 GTSNPN, CDR2 SVGIG (reference sequence). The CDR3 consists of 15 residues. V shed 0 bases and J 5 bases; nucleotides not matched to a gene: 9. The CDR3 is CAWSVLGGIEETQYF. The CDR3 coding sequence is TGTGCCTGGAGTGTACTGGGAGGGATAGAGGAGACCCAGTACTTC.

This chain uses TRBV3-1 with TRBJ2-7, with D perhaps TRBD2 (5 bases). CDR1 and CDR2 (germline): LGHDT, YNNKEL (reference sequence). This CDR3 is built from 16 residues. The germline V and J ends were trimmed by 0 bases and 5 bases, with 17 bases remaining between them. Written as DNA, the CDR3 is TGTGCCAGCAGCCAAGATGTGCTAGCCACCTTCGACGAGCAGTACTTC. Protein sequence: CASSQDVLATFDEQYF.

With regard to this clonotype: Germline and junction disagree at one end, which may indicate a read error. J is TRBJ1-5 and V is TRBV20-1; D is unclear. Germline V CDR1 and CDR2: DFQATT, SNEGSKA (reference sequence). CDR3 size: 17 residues. CDR3 protein: CSASPTLGSFGNHPQHF. CDR3 DNA sequence: TGCAGTGCTAGCCCCACACTGGGGTCCTTCGGCAATCATCCCCAGCATTTT.

Many counts were recorded for this clonotype. The chain links TRBV7-2 to TRBJ2-7; 16 positions agree with TRBD2. V trimming: 3 bases; J trimming: 1 base; junction bases outside the gene matches: 6. This CDR3 region has 18 residues. CDR1 is SGHTA and CDR2 is FQGNSA in the germline V gene. The CDR3, as DNA: TGTGCCAGCAGCTTCCCGGGACTAGCGGGAGGGGGGTCCTACGAGCAGTACTTC. Translating it yields CASSFPGLAGGGSYEQYF. The full variable domain, with the rest looked up from reference TRBV7-2 and TRBJ2-7, is GAGVSQSPSNKVTEKGKDVELRCDPISGHTALYWYRQSLGQGLEFLIYFQGNSAPDKSGLPSDRFSAERTGGSVSTLTIQRTQQEDSAVYLCASSFPGLAGGGSYEQYFGPGTRLTVT.

This clonotype was observed many times. The J gene is TRBJ2-2, the V gene TRBV3-1, with TRBD2 as a possible D gene (5 bases). From germline, CDR1 is LGHDT and CDR2 YNNKEL (reference sequence). The CDR3 sequence is 17 residues long. V lost 2 bases and J lost 8, with 21 bases in between. The CDR3 DNA reads as TGTGCCAGCAGCCAACCTTCATCCGGGGAACTAATGGGGGAGCTGTTTTTT. Residues: CASSQPSSGELMGELFF.

The V call is TRBV20-1, the J call TRBJ2-7; 10 bases align to TRBD1. V dropped 6 bases and J dropped 5; count of bases not matched to a gene: 10. Germline values: CDR1 DFQATT, CDR2 SNEGSKA (reference sequence). The CDR3 length is 14 residues. The CDR3 DNA reads as TGCAGTGCCCTCCCGGGACAGGGGATCAACGAGCAGTACTTC. It is translated as CSALPGQGINEQYF.

The J gene is TRBJ2-7, the V gene TRBV20-1; 15 positions agree with TRBD2. Germline assignment: CDR1 DFQATT and CDR2 SNEGSKA (reference sequence). The V and J ends lost 3 bases and 6 bases, in that order; junction bases with no gene match: 18. This CDR3 comprises 19 residues. The CDR3 protein is CSASAPGLAGGLVLREQYF. The CDR3 nucleotides are TGCAGTGCTAGCGCGCCGGGACTAGCGGGAGGTCTGGTCTTGCGCGAGCAGTACTTC.

The chain carries TRBV11-2 and TRBJ2-7; the D call may be TRBD1 or TRBD2 (7 bases each). The germline V gene has CDR1 SGHAT and CDR2 FQNNGV. Trimming removed 5 bases from V and 6 bases from J, with 14 bases in between. The CDR3 is 13 amino acids. CDR3 region: CASSPQGGFEQYF. For the CDR3, the DNA is TGTGCCAGCAGCCCGCAGGGGGGGTTCGAGCAGTACTTC.

The J gene is TRBJ1-5, the V gene TRBV24-1, with 9 nucleotides matching TRBD1. The CDR3 extends over 14 amino acids. Trimming cost V 6 bases and J 4 bases; bases outside gene matches: 3. Germline V CDR1 and CDR2: KGHDR, SFDVKD. CDR3 DNA: TGTGCCACCAGTCCACAGGGGGCTAATCAGCCCCAGCATTTT. Protein: CATSPQGANQPQHF.

This clonotype was seen at least ten times. This chain connects TRBV6-1 to TRBJ2-5; possibly TRBD2 for D (6 bases). The CDR3 loop spans 13 amino acids. Germline V lookup: CDR1 MNHNS, CDR2 SASEGT. Trimming removed 8 bases from V and 4 bases from J, with 14 bases in between. The CDR3 bases are TGTGCCAGCTCTACCCTCGGGAGAGAGACCCAGTACTTC. This encodes CASSTLGRETQYF.

V gene TRBV20-1 combines with J gene TRBJ2-5; 12 bases align to TRBD2. Germline V gene data show CDR1 as DFQATT and CDR2 as SNEGSKA (reference sequence). V dropped 4 bases and J dropped 5; count of bases not matched to a gene: 11. The CDR3 has 16 residues. CDR3 residues: CSATPASGGAWETQYF. CDR3 bases: TGCAGTGCTACTCCGGCTAGCGGGGGGGCATGGGAGACCCAGTACTTC.

The table lists this clonotype with many counts. The gene calls are TRBV6-1 and TRBJ2-7, with 9 bases aligning to TRBD1. CDR1 and CDR2 (germline): MNHNS, SASEGT. There are 16 residues in the CDR3. V dropped 10 bases and J dropped 0; count of bases not matched to a gene: 13. This CDR3 reads CANYRGDRDSSYEQYF. CDR3 sequence (DNA): TGTGCCAACTACCGGGGGGACAGGGACTCCTCCTACGAGCAGTACTTC.

This clonotype has only a few counts. The chain couples TRBV20-1 to TRBJ1-5; possibly TRBD1 for D (5 bases). Trimming took off 0 bases at V and 1 base at J, with 16 bases between the two ends. The CDR3 runs to 17 residues. Per germline, CDR1 DFQATT and CDR2 SNEGSKA (reference sequence). CDR3 in amino acids: CSARDSLRETSNQPQHF. The CDR3 bases are TGCAGTGCTAGAGATTCGCTCAGGGAAACCAGCAATCAGCCCCAGCATTTT.

This clonotype was detected ten times or more. This rearrangement joins TRBV28 to TRBJ2-7, with TRBD2 as a possible D gene (5 bases). Germline CDR1 MDHEN, CDR2 SYDVKM. This CDR3 comprises 13 residues. Trimming stripped 9 bases from V and 6 bases from J, with 18 bases between. CDR3 loop: CASRSAGVFEQYF. As DNA, the CDR3 is TGTGCCAGTAGATCGGCGGGCGTATTCGAGCAGTACTTC.

The CDR3 region is CASSFILGARAQNVMNTEAFF. The CDR3 nucleotides are TGTGCCAGCAGCTTTATTTTAGGGGCCCGGGCCCAGAATGTAATGAACACTGAAGCTTTCTTT. The rearrangement links TRBV7-2 to TRBJ1-1; D might be TRBD1 (5 bases). The CDR3 extends over 21 amino acids. CDR1 and CDR2 (germline): SGHTA, FQGNSA. The V end lost 3 bases, the J end lost 0 bases, and 29 bases lay between the germline ends.

This clonotype was detected a few times. CDR3 in DNA: TGCGCCAGCAGCCGCCCCGAGCGGGGGCAAGAAGAGCAGTACTTC. Protein sequence: CASSRPERGQEEQYF. The chain links TRBV4-1 to TRBJ2-7; 8 bases match TRBD2. CDR3 size: 15 residues. Per germline, CDR1 MGHRA and CDR2 YSYEKL. V lost 4 bases and J lost 7; bases outside the gene matches: 12.

The chain recombines TRBV5-1 with TRBJ1-1; perhaps TRBD1 as D (5 bases). The CDR3 covers 16 residues. Between the trimmed V and J ends, which lost 5 bases and 0 bases, there was a span of 17 bases. Germline CDR1 SGHRS, CDR2 YFSETQ. The CDR3 DNA reads as TGCGCCAGCAGTCGCTGGCAGGACAACCTGAACACTGAAGCTTTCTTT. It yields the protein CASSRWQDNLNTEAFF.

This clonotype was observed at least ten times. The chain has TRBV20-1 and TRBJ1-1; no clear D gene. V gave up 1 base and J gave up 2 bases, with 5 bases separating them. CDR3 length: 12 amino acids. Germline assignment: CDR1 DFQATT and CDR2 SNEGSKA (reference sequence). The CDR3 spells CSARALNTEAFF. Written as DNA, the CDR3 is TGCAGTGCTAGAGCCCTTAACACTGAAGCTTTCTTT.